The T cell receptor beta chain described here comes from a study of identical twins. Study outcomes and limitations: Abundant beta clonotypes from cord blood bore fewer insertions; memory repertoires lacked this pattern. Cross-sectional statistical analysis, not tracking of the same donors, underpinned the conclusions. When twins shared out-of-frame alpha sequences, those sequences had excess low generation probability.

This clonotype was counted a few times. Antigen: not known. The CDR3 has 12 amino acids. The V end was cut by 7 bases, the J end by 0 bases, with 5 bases between. Germline values: CDR1 KGHDR, CDR2 SFDVKD. Template switching (which added a universal primer site) was used, and cDNA carried unique molecular identifiers. TCRdb recomputed calls from the 5' RACE reads with MiXCR, one row per CDR3 protein. The data hold a few hundred thousand distinct CDR3 sequences, with about 8% observed a single time. These data also formed part of another study, on yellow fever vaccine responses in identical twins.

This chain joins TRBV24-1 and TRBJ1-1; D unresolved. The receptor's source is a young woman in good health. The source material was CD8+ T cells sorted from blood. In nucleotides, the CDR3 is TGTGCCACCAGGGGAGTGAACACTGAAGCTTTCTTT. Protein product: CATRGVNTEAFF.